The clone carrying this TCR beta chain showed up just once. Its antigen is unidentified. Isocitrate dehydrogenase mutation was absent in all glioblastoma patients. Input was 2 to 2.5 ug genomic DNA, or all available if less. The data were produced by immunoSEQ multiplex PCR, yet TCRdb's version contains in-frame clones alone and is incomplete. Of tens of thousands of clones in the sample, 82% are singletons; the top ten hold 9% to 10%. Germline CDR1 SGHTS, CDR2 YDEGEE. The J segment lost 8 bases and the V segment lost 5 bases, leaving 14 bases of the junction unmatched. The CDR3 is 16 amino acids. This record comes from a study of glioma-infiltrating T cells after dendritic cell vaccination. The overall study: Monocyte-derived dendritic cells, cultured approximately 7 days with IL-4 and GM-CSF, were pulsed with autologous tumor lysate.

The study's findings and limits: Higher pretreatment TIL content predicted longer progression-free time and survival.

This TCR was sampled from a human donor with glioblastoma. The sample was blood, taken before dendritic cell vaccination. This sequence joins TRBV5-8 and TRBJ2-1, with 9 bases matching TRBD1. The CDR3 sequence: CASSRGTGPPWDEQFF. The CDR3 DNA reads TGTGCCAGCAGTCGGGGGACAGGGCCCCCCTGGGATGAGCAGTTCTTC.